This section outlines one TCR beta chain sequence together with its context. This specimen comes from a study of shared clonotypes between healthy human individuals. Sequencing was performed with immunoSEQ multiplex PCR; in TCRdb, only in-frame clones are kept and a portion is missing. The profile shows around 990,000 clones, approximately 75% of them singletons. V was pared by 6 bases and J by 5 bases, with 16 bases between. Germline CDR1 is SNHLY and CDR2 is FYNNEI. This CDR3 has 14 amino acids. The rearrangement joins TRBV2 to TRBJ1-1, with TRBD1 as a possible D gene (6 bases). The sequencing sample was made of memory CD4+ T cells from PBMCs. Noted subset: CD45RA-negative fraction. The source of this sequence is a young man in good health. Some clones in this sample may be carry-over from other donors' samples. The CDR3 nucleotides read TGTGCCAGCAGCATTCAGGGGAGAAAGACTGAAGCTTTCTTT. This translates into CASSIQGRKTEAFF.